Reported below is one T cell receptor (beta chain). This clone was seen a single time. This receptor's antigen is unknown. No qualities accompany the bases; no much larger clone lies one base away. Other DNA sequences in this sample translate to the same CDR3. The receptor library was made with the immunoSEQ multiplex PCR assay. The multiplex PCR relied on a mix of 60 forward primers for TCR Vbeta segments and 13 reverse primers for TCR Jbeta segments. The CDR3 region of rearranged TCR beta genes was amplified from genomic DNA with a multiplex PCR assay. The amplified TCR beta libraries were sequenced on the Illumina HiSeq System as 87-base-pair reads. In the authors' own workflow: A later analysis counted about 80 million unique TCR beta chains across the 650 to 800 repertoires, and roughly 10 million of these chains were shared by at least two donors. A nearest-neighbor algorithm error-corrected the raw reads and collapsed the reads into unique sequences, merging closely related sequences to remove PCR and sequencing errors. V, D and J gene segments were assigned by aligning CDR3 sequences to IMGT reference sequences. For a sequence to be retained, at least a six-nucleotide match to both a V gene segment and a J gene segment was required. A rearrangement counted as productive if the CDR3 had no stop codons and remained in frame with V and J, and every other rearrangement counted as non-productive. CDR3 was defined according to IMGT convention as the region running from the second conserved V-encoded cysteine to the conserved J-encoded phenylalanine. The earlier analysis of about 640 of the donors excluded any sequence lacking an unambiguous match to a single V gene segment. An earlier analysis of about 600 of the donors called V segments functional above 56.7% productive rearrangements and segregating when the between-donor standard deviation exceeded 5%. A statistical classification framework was developed to diagnose cytomegalovirus status using the catalog of TCR beta chain sequences. A later analysis assigned V and J genes by comparing TCR nucleotide sequences with IMGT/GENE-DB human TR gene sequences. Using the TCRdist pipeline, a later analysis assigned CDR3 sequences along with most-parsimonious VDJ recombination scenarios. In a later analysis, each TCR beta chain was defined by its CDR3 amino acid sequence together with its V-gene family, and reads lacking a unique V-gene family were excluded. A later analysis removed roughly 590 highly shared, low-generation-probability nucleotide sequences to deal with suspected cross-contamination and a sequencing artifact. A later analysis calculated a clonal expansion index for each public chain from normalized within-repertoire ranks of inferred template counts. In a later analysis, generation probabilities were computed using a VDJ recombination model fitted to out-of-frame rearrangements, and the results were checked against IGoR. A later analysis scored TCR-TCR, TCR-HLA and TCR-CMV co-occurrence with hypergeometric tests, applying a repertoire-size bias correction to TCR pairs. False discovery rates were estimated in a later analysis by permuting HLA or CMV assignments 20 times. A later analysis grouped co-occurring TCRs with DBSCAN, adding TCRdist sequence similarity when clustering within HLA-allele-positive subsets. Repertoires with fewer than 30,000 or more than 120,000 public chains, plus five repertoires with anomalous nucleotide sharing, were excluded from co-occurrence clustering. TCRdb provides this immuneACCESS table in a form limited to in-frame rearrangements. Some clones are lacking; in checked studies, under half of them reflect an unresolved V gene, and why the rest are absent is not known. V and J calls and clone size are given by that table; D and trimming were obtained from the DNA. Present in this sample are more than 150,000 clones, about 80% of which were seen just once. Together, the top ten hold less than 2% of the sample.

The cohort was made up of approximately 670 healthy bone marrow donors. At the time of sampling, every cohort member was nominally healthy, though immune exposures that went unrecorded were likely present. The donor tested CMV seronegative and was one of the 352 seronegative cohort members. A peripheral blood sample was collected from each donor, and TCR beta sequencing was performed on peripheral blood mononuclear cells. The Qiagen DNeasy Blood Extraction Kit was used to extract genomic DNA from the blood cell samples. The sample comes from a study of cytomegalovirus exposure and HLA in healthy donors (dated by TCRdb to the late 2010s). With respect to the entire study: An earlier analysis of approximately 600 of the donors reported about 290 Gb of sequence data and around 120 million unique TCR beta sequences from 150 million to 200 million T cells. The study profiled the T cell repertoires of about 640 subjects by immunosequencing and related them to cytomegalovirus serostatus. In an earlier analysis of 587 of the donors, high-throughput TCR beta sequencing was used to judge whether each TCR beta V gene segment behaved as functional or pseudogenic. All discovery cohort repertoires had been generated on a single sequencing platform. A later genetic analysis took genome-wide SNP genotypes for about 55% of the 666 donors and used that subset as a discovery cohort. Donor age, sex, ethnicity and CMV serostatus were compiled alongside the repertoire data. On average, roughly 240,000 unique TCR beta nucleotide sequences were sequenced per donor among more than 350 genotyped donors of the cohort, with approximately 18% of those sequences being non-productive. Of the roughly 430 genotyped donors, roughly 85% fell in the genetic ancestry cluster associated with self-reported Caucasian donors. A later analysis re-examined previously published TCR beta repertoires from 500 to 700 donors and added high-resolution HLA genotyping to investigate patterns of TCR occurrence. Typing coverage varied by locus: 629-630 donors for A, B, C, DRB1 and DQB1; roughly 560 for DQA1; 600 to 610 for DPA1; 450 to 480 for DPB1. About 5 DR-DQ haplotypes were handled as single units for association and clustering, since linkage in the cohort was strong. High-throughput TCR immunosequencing, statistical association of individual TCRs with disease status, and machine learning were combined to predict cytomegalovirus infection status. In the later analysis, no new phenotypic data were used to find candidate immune exposures; instead, reliance was placed on TCR beta sequences and their occurrence across donors. The study was designed to test whether signatures of past pathogen exposure could be identified by cataloging public T cell receptors. Roughly 300 gigabases of sequencing data and around 85 million unique TCR sequences made up an early release that covered 500 to 700 HLA-typed donors. HLA typing included class I and class II loci at four-digit resolution. A separate validation cohort of roughly 120 different subjects was used in addition to the roughly 640-subject first cohort.

On the study overall, not on this receptor specifically: The sequencing pipeline was judged likely to have produced a cluster of highly shared sequence variants as a technical artifact. Some IMGT-functional V segments, including TRBV6-2 and TRBV6-3, could not be told apart with the 87-base-pair reads, so those segments were excluded. Strong co-occurrence of HLA alleles, especially DR and DQ, made assigning TCR associations to individual alleles difficult. It was suggested by the authors that the approach could potentially be generalized to other disease states and immunological phenotypes. In a later analysis, most CMV-associated TCR beta chains were found to appear HLA-restricted, with HLA associations seemingly driven largely by CMV exposure. A further reported finding was that TCR beta sequences accurately predicted the HLA-A and HLA-B alleles for most subjects in the first cohort. The classifier was reported to diagnose cytomegalovirus status with high specificity and sensitivity in both the original and validation cohorts. In a later analysis, several top co-occurrence clusters were reported to appear linked to parvovirus B19, influenza, CMV and Epstein-Barr virus. The study gave a list of more than 150 TCR beta chains associated with cytomegalovirus. HLA typing was unavailable for some donors at each locus, so association tests used only the typed subset. Specific HLA alleles were associated with 16,951 TCR beta sequences at a false discovery rate of 0.05 in a later analysis. In a later analysis, HLA-associated TCR beta chains showed more clonal expansion and lower generation probabilities than non-associated chains that were equally common. According to a later genetic analysis, donors in an Asian-associated ancestry cluster had fewer N-insertions in productive TCRs than the approximately 670-donor mean. The earlier analysis of nearly 600 of the donors excluded fewer than 20 rarely observed V segments, including chromosome 9 orphons, because counts were too low. The cohort was sequenced for TCR beta chains only, and without alpha or paired-chain data the features that could be detected were limited. While some public TCRs were present in many individuals, most TCR sequences turned up only very rarely across donors. According to a later analysis, TCR association rates differed among HLA loci, with DRB1 alleles showing the most associated TCRs and HLA-C alleles showing the fewest. Immune exposure information for the cohort was limited to CMV serostatus. The presence/absence analyses assumed that sequencing depth was roughly uniform across donors, and that assumption may not be true. In vitro tests confirmed that a few of the cytomegalovirus-associated TCR beta chains recognize cytomegalovirus antigens. V-gene and J-gene trimming of TCR beta chains was associated with a missense DCLRE1C variant in a later genetic analysis, and the association was replicated in an independent cohort. Correlated functional status among segregating V segments might be attributable to linkage disequilibrium, but an unknown experimental factor could not be ruled out. In an earlier analysis of a few hundred of the donors, most TCR beta V segments were observed in productive rearrangements about 90% or about 30% of the time, broadly matching IMGT annotations.

V is cut back by 3 bases and J by 4 bases, with 5 bases in the junction unmatched. There are 15 amino acids in the CDR3, from cysteine to phenylalanine inclusive. The read is trimmed to its CDR3 DNA, 45 bases read in frame from base 1. Reading the germline V gene gives CDR1 MDHEN and CDR2 SYDVKM. This TCR was recovered from a man aged 40-50 years in good health and CMV-seronegative. The V and J genes are TRBV28 and TRBJ1-2, with 10 bases aligning to TRBD1. The source material was PBMCs. CDR3 sequence: CASSLGQGISYGYTF. In nucleotides, the sequence is TGTGCCAGCAGTTTGGGACAGGGGATCTCCTATGGCTACACCTTC.